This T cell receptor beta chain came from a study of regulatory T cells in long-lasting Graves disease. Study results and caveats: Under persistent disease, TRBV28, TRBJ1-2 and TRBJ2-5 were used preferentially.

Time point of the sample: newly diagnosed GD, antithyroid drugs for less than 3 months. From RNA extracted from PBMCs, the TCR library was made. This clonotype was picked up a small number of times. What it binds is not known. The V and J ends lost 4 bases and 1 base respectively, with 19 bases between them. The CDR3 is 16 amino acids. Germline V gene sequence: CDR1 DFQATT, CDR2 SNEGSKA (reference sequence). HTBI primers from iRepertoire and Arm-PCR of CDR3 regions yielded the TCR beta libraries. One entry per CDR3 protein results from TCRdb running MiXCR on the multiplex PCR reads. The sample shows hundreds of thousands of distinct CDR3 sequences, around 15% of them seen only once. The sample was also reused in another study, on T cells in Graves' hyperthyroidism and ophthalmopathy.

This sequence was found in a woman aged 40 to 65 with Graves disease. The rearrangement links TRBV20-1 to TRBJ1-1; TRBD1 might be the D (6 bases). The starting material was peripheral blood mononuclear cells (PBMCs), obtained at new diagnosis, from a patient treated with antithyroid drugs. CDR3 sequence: CSAKGVTGQQNTEAFF. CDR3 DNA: TGCAGTGCTAAGGGGGTGACGGGGCAGCAGAACACTGAAGCTTTCTTT.